Below are 27 T cell receptor beta chains sequenced from a single sample in a study of glioma-infiltrating T cells (dated by TCRdb to about 2016). Sequencing instrument: Illumina MiSeq. The iRepertoire nested amplicon-rescue multiplex PCR (arm-PCR) platform was used to amplify TCR alpha and beta CDR3 regions from RNA. TCRdb reworked the public reads: Q25 trimming with fastp, MiXCR clone assembly, productive beta chains retained. A single entry per CDR3 protein holds the most common genes and DNA from its merged rows. Present in this sample are a few hundred thousand distinct CDR3 sequences, around 38% of which were seen just once. Of the sample, around 12% falls within the top ten clones. The sequenced sample consisted of glioma tissue, nonneoplastic brain tissue, or PBMCs (not recorded which). These receptor sequences come from a human donor with low-grade glioma or glioblastoma, undergoing nonglioma brain surgery, or in good health (not recorded which).

As for this clonotype: The conserved closing phenylalanine or tryptophan is absent in this CDR3, likely reflecting a read error. The V gene is TRBV28, the J gene TRBJ1-2; D is unresolved. CDR1 MDHEN and CDR2 SYDVKM come from the germline V gene. Trimming removed 3 bases from V and 7 bases from J, with 15 bases in between. This CDR3 comprises 14 residues. Here the CDR3 DNA reads TGTGCCAGCAGTTTTCACAGCCCTGTGCGTGGCTACACCTAC. Translating it yields CASSFHSPVRGYTY.

This clonotype was seen once. This chain links TRBV20-1 with TRBJ1-5; D ambiguous. The CDR3 contains 22 residues. CDR1 and CDR2 (germline): DFQATT, SNEGSKA (reference sequence). Trimming left V 0 bases short and J 0 bases short, with 30 bases between. In DNA, the CDR3 is TGCAGTGCTAGAGATCCCGCGGGAAGCACTACGGGGTCTGGGTATAGCAATCAGCCCCAGCATTTT. Its protein product is CSARDPAGSTTGSGYSNQPQHF.

The genes are TRBV10-3 and TRBJ1-2; D not resolved. V was shortened by 7 bases and J by 7 bases, with 19 bases between the two germline ends. The germline V gene has CDR1 ENHRY and CDR2 SYGVKD. CDR3 length: 14 amino acids. CDR3 amino acids: CAITLGPPSGGYTF. Here the CDR3 DNA reads TGTGCCATCACCCTCGGGCCCCCCTCAGGTGGCTACACCTTC.

This clonotype was seen once. This chain uses TRBV12-3 or TRBV12-4 with TRBJ2-5; no definite D call. V was trimmed by 5 bases and J by 0 bases, leaving 16 bases between them. The CDR3 sequence is 16 residues long. CDR3 amino acids: CASSTPAVRYQETQYF. As DNA, the CDR3 is TGTGCCAGCAGTACCCCGGCAGTTCGATACCAAGAGACCCAGTACTTC.

This clonotype was counted at least ten times. The V call is TRBV20-1, the J call TRBJ1-5; tentatively, D is TRBD1 (6 bases). The V end lost 1 base, the J end lost 4 bases, and 14 bases lay between the germline ends. The CDR3 contains 15 residues. Germline V gene lookup returns CDR1 DFQATT and CDR2 SNEGSKA (reference sequence). The CDR3 region is CSARGGPEGNQPQHF. Here the CDR3 DNA reads TGCAGTGCTAGAGGGGGGCCCGAGGGAAATCAGCCCCAGCATTTT.

A word on this clonotype: Germline and junction disagree at one end, which may indicate a read error. This rearrangement joins TRBV20-1 to TRBJ1-2, with D unresolved. This CDR3 is 17 amino acids long. Germline-derived CDR1 and CDR2 are DFQATT and SNEGSKA (reference sequence). In DNA, the CDR3 is TGCAGTGCTAGATCATCTCTTTGGCGGGATGTGAACTATGGCTACGCCTTC. Translation: CSARSSLWRDVNYGYAF.

The chain has TRBV7-9 and TRBJ1-6; D might be TRBD1 (5 bases). Trimming removed 4 bases from V and 10 bases from J, with 14 bases in between. This CDR3 region has 14 residues. Germline V gene lookup returns CDR1 SEHNR and CDR2 FQNEAQ (reference sequence). CDR3 in amino acids: CASSSSFGGSPLHF. In DNA form, the CDR3 reads TGTGCCAGCAGCTCCAGCTTCGGGGGATCACCCCTCCACTTT.

This chain uses TRBV29-1 with TRBJ2-7; D ambiguous. V was trimmed by 5 bases and J by 4 bases, leaving 9 bases between them. The CDR3 runs to 11 residues. Germline V lookup: CDR1 SQVTM, CDR2 ANQGSEA. CDR3 in amino acids: CSVRIEYEQYF. The CDR3 DNA follows: TGCAGCGTTCGCATTGAGTACGAGCAGTACTTC.

The chain recombines TRBV3-1 with TRBJ2-1; perhaps TRBD2 as D (6 bases). V was shortened by 0 bases and J by 10 bases, with 10 bases between the two germline ends. The CDR3 runs to 13 residues. Per germline, CDR1 LGHDT and CDR2 YNNKEL (reference sequence). Here the CDR3 DNA reads TGTGCCAGCAGCCAAGAGCGGGGTGGGGAGCAGTTCTTC. Residues: CASSQERGGEQFF.

A note on this clonotype: This may be a read error, as it is one base from a much larger clone. This sequence joins TRBV20-1 and TRBJ2-2; perhaps TRBD2 as D (5 bases). The CDR3 consists of 13 residues. Germline assignment: CDR1 DFQATT and CDR2 SNEGSKA (reference sequence). CDR3 bases: TGCAGTGCTAGTCGCGGTAACACCGGGGAGATGTTTTTT. Its translation: CSASRGNTGEMFF.

This clonotype was recorded a few times. DNA for the CDR3: TGTGCCAGCAGCCCCCTTAGCGTCCTCTCCTACAATGAGCAGTTCTTC. It is translated as CASSPLSVLSYNEQFF. The chain is built from TRBV7-9 and TRBJ2-1, with D maybe TRBD2 (5 bases). The germline V gene encodes CDR1 SEHNR and CDR2 FQNEAQ (reference sequence). The CDR3 is 16 residues long. V lost 5 bases and J lost 0, with 14 bases in between.

This clonotype was seen many times. CDR3 amino acids: CASSHQTGTGAHEQYF. The DNA for the CDR3 is TGTGCCAGCAGTCACCAAACGGGGACAGGGGCCCACGAGCAGTACTTC. The rearrangement joins TRBV27 to TRBJ2-7, with 10 bases that match TRBD1. Germline-derived CDR1 and CDR2 are MNHEY and SMNVEV (reference sequence). The CDR3 is 16 residues long. V shed 5 bases, J shed 5 bases, and the junction held 12 bases outside the gene matches.

Ten or more counts support this clonotype. The chain uses TRBV28 and TRBJ1-5; D is possibly TRBD1 (5 bases). The CDR3 spans 16 residues. V was shortened by 2 bases and J by 0 bases, with 11 bases between the two germline ends. Germline assignment: CDR1 MDHEN and CDR2 SYDVKM. CDR3 nucleotides: TGTGCCAGCAGTTTAGGCAGGGATAATAGCAATCAGCCCCAGCATTTT. Protein product: CASSLGRDNSNQPQHF. The whole variable domain, filled in from reference TRBV28 and TRBJ1-5, reads DVKVTQSSRYLVKRTGEKVFLECVQDMDHENMFWYRQDPGLGLRLIYFSYDVKMKEKGDIPEGYSVSREKKERFSLILESASTNQTSMYLCASSLGRDNSNQPQHFGDGTRLSIL.

The gene calls are TRBV2 and TRBJ2-3; unclear D gene. Germline CDR1 SNHLY, CDR2 FYNNEI. Trimming removed 1 base from V and 4 bases from J, with 6 bases in between. The CDR3 runs 13 residues. As DNA, the CDR3 is TGTGCCAGCAGTGAAGGGTCCCCAGATACGCAGTATTTT. It is translated as CASSEGSPDTQYF.

This clonotype was picked up many times. The rearrangement joins TRBV4-3 to TRBJ1-5; D is unclear. Trimming cost V 2 bases and J 1 base, with 6 bases left between them. CDR3 length equals 14 residues. Germline V CDR1 and CDR2: LGHNA, YSLEER. The CDR3 protein is CASSQIGSNQPQHF. CDR3 nucleotides: TGCGCCAGCAGCCAAATAGGAAGCAATCAGCCCCAGCATTTT.

This clonotype came up many times. The J gene is TRBJ2-1, the V gene TRBV4-1; 8 bases are shared with TRBD2. This CDR3 spans 15 amino acids. V gave up 2 bases and J gave up 7 bases; unmatched junction bases: 7. The germline CDR1 and CDR2 sequences are MGHRA and YSYEKL. The CDR3 protein is CASSQSGSGYNEQFF. For the CDR3, the DNA is TGCGCCAGCAGCCAAAGCGGGAGCGGTTATAATGAGCAGTTCTTC.

The V gene is TRBV15, the J gene TRBJ2-3; unclear D gene. CDR1 and CDR2 from the germline V gene are LNHNV and YYDKDF (reference sequence). Deletions cut 3 bases from V and 4 bases from J, with 11 bases between. This CDR3 is built from 14 residues. The CDR3 nucleotides read TGTGCCACCAGCAGCGGATCTGGGCCAGATACGCAGTATTTT. This codes for CATSSGSGPDTQYF.

This clonotype was seen only a few times. The V gene is TRBV20-1, the J gene TRBJ2-7, with D perhaps matching TRBD2 (5 bases). V was cut by 3 bases and J by 2 bases, with 14 bases left in between. The CDR3 length is 14 residues. Germline CDR1 is DFQATT and CDR2 is SNEGSKA (reference sequence). The CDR3 nucleotides read TGCAGTGCTAGCCCGGGAACGGATGCCTACGAGCAGTACTTC. As protein: CSASPGTDAYEQYF.

This clonotype has just a few counts. V and J are TRBV7-2 and TRBJ2-1; D is undetermined. CDR1 SGHTA and CDR2 FQGNSA come from the germline V gene. The CDR3 loop spans 15 amino acids. Between the trimmed V and J ends, which lost 5 bases and 9 bases, there was a span of 20 bases. CDR3 residues: CASSRSSSAVGEQFF. DNA for the CDR3: TGTGCCAGCAGCCGCTCGAGCAGCGCGGTGGGTGAGCAGTTCTTC. The full variable domain, completed using reference TRBV7-2 and TRBJ2-1, is GAGVSQSPSNKVTEKGKDVELRCDPISGHTALYWYRQSLGQGLEFLIYFQGNSAPDKSGLPSDRFSAERTGGSVSTLTIQRTQQEDSAVYLCASSRSSSAVGEQFFGPGTRLTVL.

This clonotype rates as medium-sized. This rearrangement joins TRBV6-1 to TRBJ2-7; 13 nucleotides line up with TRBD2. Trimming cost V 4 bases and J 0 bases; bases outside gene matches: 0. CDR1 and CDR2 (germline): MNHNS, SASEGT. The CDR3 spans 15 residues. The CDR3 sequence: CASSGTSGSSYEQYF. For the CDR3, the DNA is TGTGCCAGCAGTGGGACTAGCGGGAGCTCCTACGAGCAGTACTTC.

As to this clonotype: This may come from a read error, since a much larger clone is one base off. The CDR3 bases are TGTGCCACCGAGGACAGATGCTCCTACGAGCAGTACTTC. It encodes CATEDRCSYEQYF. The chain combines TRBV15 with TRBJ2-7; D might be TRBD1 (6 bases). Trimming removed 8 bases from V and 0 bases from J, with 11 bases in between. Germline lookup yields CDR1 LNHNV and CDR2 YYDKDF (reference sequence). The CDR3 is 13 amino acids.

This clonotype was seen a few times. V usage is TRBV4-1 and J usage is TRBJ2-3, with TRBD2 identical over 7 bases. The CDR3 has 15 residues. V was clipped by 0 bases and J by 6 bases; unmatched bases: 6. Germline loops: CDR1 MGHRA, CDR2 YSYEKL. DNA for the CDR3: TGCGCCAGCAGCCAAGAGTGGGAGGGCCGCGATACGCAGTATTTT. Its protein product is CASSQEWEGRDTQYF.

This clonotype was seen at least ten times. The chain combines TRBV25-1 with TRBJ2-7; the match to TRBD2 covers 8 bases. The ends lost 4 bases at V and 0 bases at J; junction bases unmatched: 8. The CDR3 spans 16 residues. The germline gives CDR1 MGHDK, CDR2 SYGVNS. The CDR3 here is CASSGYSGTSSYEQYF. Written as DNA, the CDR3 is TGTGCCAGCAGTGGGTATTCGGGGACTAGCTCCTACGAGCAGTACTTC.

The rearrangement joins TRBV2 to TRBJ2-1; 13 bases are shared with TRBD2. CDR3 length: 14 amino acids. The ends lost 6 bases at V and 7 bases at J; junction bases unmatched: 3. In germline, CDR1 is SNHLY, CDR2 FYNNEI. The CDR3 region has the DNA TGTGCCAGCAGGGGGACTAGCGGGAAAAATGAGCAGTTCTTC. As protein: CASRGTSGKNEQFF.

Details on this clonotype: A much larger clone differs from this one at a single base, so this may be a read error. V gene TRBV28 combines with J gene TRBJ1-2, with TRBD1 as a possible D gene (5 bases). V shed 5 bases and J shed 4 bases, with 14 bases lying between them. Germline loops: CDR1 MDHEN, CDR2 SYDVKM. There are 14 residues in the CDR3. The CDR3, as DNA: TGTGCCAGCAGTATGGGGGACGGAGCCTATGGCTACACCTTC. Protein: CASSMGDGAYGYTF.

Comment on this clonotype: Being one base from a much bigger clone, this may be a read error. V is TRBV6-5 and J is TRBJ1-6; possible D gene TRBD1, 5 bases. The CDR3 consists of 16 residues. Germline loops: CDR1 MNHEY, CDR2 SVGAGI. CDR3 region: CGSSYTSSTVNSPLHF. The CDR3 nucleotides are TGTGGCAGCAGTTACACCAGTTCGACAGTTAATTCACCCCTCCACTTT.

This clonotype was found a few times. J is TRBJ2-7 and V is TRBV20-1; D is uncertain. Germline CDR1 DFQATT, CDR2 SNEGSKA (reference sequence). V was trimmed by 3 bases and J by 0 bases, leaving 9 bases between them. This CDR3 region has 13 residues. CDR3 nucleotide sequence: TGCAGTGCTAGGCTGTCCCTCTCCTACGAGCAGTACTTC. Residues: CSARLSLSYEQYF.